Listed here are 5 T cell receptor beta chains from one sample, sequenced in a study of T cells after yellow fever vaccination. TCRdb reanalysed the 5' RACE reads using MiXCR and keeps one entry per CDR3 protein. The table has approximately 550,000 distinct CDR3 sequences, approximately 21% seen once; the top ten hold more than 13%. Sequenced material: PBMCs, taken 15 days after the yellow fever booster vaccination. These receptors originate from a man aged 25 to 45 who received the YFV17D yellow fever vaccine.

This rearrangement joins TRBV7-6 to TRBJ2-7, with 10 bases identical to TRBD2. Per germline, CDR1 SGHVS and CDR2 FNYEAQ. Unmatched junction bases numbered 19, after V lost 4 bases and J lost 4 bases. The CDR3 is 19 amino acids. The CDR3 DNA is TGTGCCAGCAGCTCTGGAGCAGCGGGAGGGCCGGTTCGAAGTTACGAGCAGTACTTC. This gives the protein CASSSGAAGGPVRSYEQYF.

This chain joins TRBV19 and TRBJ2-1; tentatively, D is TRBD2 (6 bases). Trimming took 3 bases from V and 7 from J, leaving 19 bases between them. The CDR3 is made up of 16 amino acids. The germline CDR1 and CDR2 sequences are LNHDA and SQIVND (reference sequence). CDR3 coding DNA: TGTGCCAGTAGTATTACTTGGGGGGACCCCGGGAATGAGCAGTTCTTC. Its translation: CASSITWGDPGNEQFF.

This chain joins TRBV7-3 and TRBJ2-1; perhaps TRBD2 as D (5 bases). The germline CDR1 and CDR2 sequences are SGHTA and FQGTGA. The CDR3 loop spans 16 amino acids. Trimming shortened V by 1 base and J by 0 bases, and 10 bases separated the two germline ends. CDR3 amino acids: CASSLNPGVSYNEQFF. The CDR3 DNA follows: TGTGCCAGCAGCTTAAACCCCGGGGTCTCCTACAATGAGCAGTTCTTC.

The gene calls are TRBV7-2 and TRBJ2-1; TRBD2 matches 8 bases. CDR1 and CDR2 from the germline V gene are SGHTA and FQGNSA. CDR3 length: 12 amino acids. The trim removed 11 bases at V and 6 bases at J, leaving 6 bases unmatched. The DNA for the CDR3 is TGTGCCTCGGCGGCGGGAGGCAATGAGCAGTTCTTC. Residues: CASAAGGNEQFF.

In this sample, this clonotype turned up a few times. CDR3 region: CSARDFLAASTDTQYF. CDR3 in DNA: TGCAGTGCTAGAGATTTCCTAGCGGCCTCCACAGATACGCAGTATTTT. The genes are TRBV20-1 and TRBJ2-3; 7 nucleotides align to TRBD2. The CDR3 contains 16 residues. The V and J ends lost 0 bases and 2 bases, in that order; junction bases with no gene match: 8. Germline V lookup: CDR1 DFQATT, CDR2 SNEGSKA (reference sequence).